Sequencing of this TCR beta chain was carried out in a study of circulating CD8 cells and anti-PD-1 response in melanoma. Whole-study context: Patients received intravenous nivolumab, 3 mg/kg, every 2 weeks. Whole-study results and caveats: Subset repertoires were largely private at M1, with under 7.5% shared. Previously treated and treatment-naive patients were pooled together.

Four subsets defined by PD-1 and/or TIGIT were sorted from live CD3+CD8+TCRalphabeta+ cells. This clonotype is labeled as medium-sized. What it binds is not known. The CDR3 is made up of 17 amino acids. V lost 5 bases and J 2 bases, leaving 19 bases between the germline ends. Per germline, CDR1 SGDLS and CDR2 YYNGEE. TCR libraries were prepared from around 14 ng of total RNA with the QIAseq Immune Repertoire TCR panel. MiXCR, applied by TCRdb to the reads, yields one record per CDR3 protein. The table shows some 400 distinct CDR3 sequences, with approximately 4% occurring only once. Sample: CD8+ T cells from PBMCs, taken at baseline or after one month of anti-PD-1 therapy (not recorded which). The J gene is TRBJ2-2, the V gene TRBV9; a possible D gene is TRBD2 (6 bases). The sequence derives from a human donor with melanoma. The chain's CDR3 is CASSYPAAGRNTGELFF. The CDR3 nucleotides are TGTGCCAGCAGTTATCCCGCGGCGGGGAGAAACACCGGGGAGCTGTTTTTT.